Given below is one T cell receptor beta chain in context. Its antigen is as yet unknown. Construction of TCR beta libraries was performed using quantitative 5'-RACE with molecular barcodes. TCRdb reanalysed the 5' RACE reads using MiXCR and keeps one entry per CDR3 protein. The data hold more than 600,000 distinct CDR3 sequences, with around a fifth observed a single time. V shed 3 bases and J 3 bases; nucleotides not matched to a gene: 3. Germline-derived CDR1 and CDR2 are SGHRS and YFSETQ. CDR3 size: 14 residues. This specimen comes from a study of CD8 T cells in ankylosing spondylitis. Findings and limits, study-wide: Disease-linked clones reportedly concentrated significantly in matched ankylosing spondylitis synovial fluid. Ankylosing spondylitis blood seemed to carry a telltale TCR beta motif made of fewer than 10 highly homologous variants. Earlier literature documents some of the motif variants in reactive arthritis synovial fluid and blood.

V gene TRBV5-1 combines with J gene TRBJ2-1; 7 bases fit TRBD2. The source is a male donor with ankylosing spondylitis. Sequences were obtained from blood, either unsorted or a sorted T cell fraction (not recorded which). The CDR3 loop is CASSSASGYNEQFF. The CDR3, as DNA: TGCGCCAGCAGCTCGGCTAGCGGCTACAATGAGCAGTTCTTC.